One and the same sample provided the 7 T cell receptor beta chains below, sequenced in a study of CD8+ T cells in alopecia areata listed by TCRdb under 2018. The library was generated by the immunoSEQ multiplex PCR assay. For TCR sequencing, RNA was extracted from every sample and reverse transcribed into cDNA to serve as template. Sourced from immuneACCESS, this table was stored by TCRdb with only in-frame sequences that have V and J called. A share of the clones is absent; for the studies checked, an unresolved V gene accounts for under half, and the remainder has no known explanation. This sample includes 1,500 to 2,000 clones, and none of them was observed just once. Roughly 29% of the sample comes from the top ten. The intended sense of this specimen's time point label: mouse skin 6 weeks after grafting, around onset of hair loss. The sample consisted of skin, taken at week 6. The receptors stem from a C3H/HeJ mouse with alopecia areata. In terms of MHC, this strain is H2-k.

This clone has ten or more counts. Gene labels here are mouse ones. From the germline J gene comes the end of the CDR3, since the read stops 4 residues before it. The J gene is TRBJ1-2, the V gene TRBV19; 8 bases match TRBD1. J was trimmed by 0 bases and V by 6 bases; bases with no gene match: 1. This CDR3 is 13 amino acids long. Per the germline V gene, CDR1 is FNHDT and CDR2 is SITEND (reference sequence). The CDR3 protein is CASKGQANSDYTF. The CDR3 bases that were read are TGTGCCAGCAAGGGACAGGCAAACTCC. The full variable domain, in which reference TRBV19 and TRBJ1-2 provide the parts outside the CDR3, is GGIITQTPKFLIGQEGQKLTLKCQQNFNHDTMYWYRQDSGKGLRLIYYSITENDLQKGDLSEGYDASREKKSSFSLTVTSAQKNEMAVFLCASKGQANSDYTFGSGTRLLVI.

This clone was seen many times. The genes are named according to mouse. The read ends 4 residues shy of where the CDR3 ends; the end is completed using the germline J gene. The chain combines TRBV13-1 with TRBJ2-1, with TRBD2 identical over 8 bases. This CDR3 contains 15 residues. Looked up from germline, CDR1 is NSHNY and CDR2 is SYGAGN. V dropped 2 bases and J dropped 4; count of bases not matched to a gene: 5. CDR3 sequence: CASSDWGVFYAEQFF. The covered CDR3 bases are TGTGCCAGCAGTGACTGGGGGGTCTTTTATGCT.

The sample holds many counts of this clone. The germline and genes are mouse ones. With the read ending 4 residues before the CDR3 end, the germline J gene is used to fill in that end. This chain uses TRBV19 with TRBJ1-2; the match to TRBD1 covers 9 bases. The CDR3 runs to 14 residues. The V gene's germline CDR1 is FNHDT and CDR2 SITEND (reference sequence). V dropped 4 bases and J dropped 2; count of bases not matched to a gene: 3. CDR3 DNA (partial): TGTGCCAGCAGTCGGGACAGGGAGAACTCC. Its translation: CASSRDRENS. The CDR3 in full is CASSRDRENSDYTF.

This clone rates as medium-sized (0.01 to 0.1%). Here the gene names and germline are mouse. The DNA read from the CDR3 is TGTGCCAGCAGCCACAGGGGGGGGAAAAAC. Translation gives CASSHRGGKN. The entire CDR3 reads CASSHRGGKNTLYF. The chain combines TRBV13-3 with TRBJ2-4; D is possibly TRBD1 (8 bases). The CDR3 end lies 4 residues beyond the end of the read and is filled in from the germline J gene. This CDR3 has 14 amino acids. CDR1 NNHDY and CDR2 SYVADS come from the germline V gene.

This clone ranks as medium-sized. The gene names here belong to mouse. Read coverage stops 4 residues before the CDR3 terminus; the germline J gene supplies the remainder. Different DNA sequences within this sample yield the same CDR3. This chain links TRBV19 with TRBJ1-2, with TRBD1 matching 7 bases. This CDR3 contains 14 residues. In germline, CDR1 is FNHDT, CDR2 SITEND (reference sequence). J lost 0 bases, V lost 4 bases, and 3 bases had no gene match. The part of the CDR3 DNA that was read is TGTGCCAGCAGTCGGGACAGTGCAAACTCC. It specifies CASSRDSANS. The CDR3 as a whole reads CASSRDSANSDYTF.

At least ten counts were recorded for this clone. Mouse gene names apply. The chain's CDR3 is CASSGWGIKQDTQYF. The part of the CDR3 DNA that was read is TGTGCCAGCAGTGGCTGGGGGATTAAGCAAGAC. The gene calls are TRBV13-1 and TRBJ2-5, with 7 bases fitting TRBD2. The CDR3 is cut off 4 residues early in the read; its end comes from the germline J gene. J was trimmed by 3 bases and V by 3 bases; bases with no gene match: 7. Germline-derived CDR1 and CDR2 are NSHNY and SYGAGN. CDR3 length: 15 residues.

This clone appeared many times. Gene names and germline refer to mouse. This chain's CDR3 is CASGDAGWGNYAEQFF. CDR3 DNA, as far as it was read: TGTGCCAGCGGTGATGCGGGCTGGGGGAACTATGCT. The rearrangement uses TRBV13-2 and TRBJ2-1, with 7 positions matching TRBD2. The read ends 4 residues shy of where the CDR3 ends; the end is completed using the germline J gene. Germline-derived CDR1 and CDR2 are NNHNN and SYGAGS (reference sequence). V lost 0 bases and J lost 1; bases outside the gene matches: 4. The CDR3 is 16 amino acids.